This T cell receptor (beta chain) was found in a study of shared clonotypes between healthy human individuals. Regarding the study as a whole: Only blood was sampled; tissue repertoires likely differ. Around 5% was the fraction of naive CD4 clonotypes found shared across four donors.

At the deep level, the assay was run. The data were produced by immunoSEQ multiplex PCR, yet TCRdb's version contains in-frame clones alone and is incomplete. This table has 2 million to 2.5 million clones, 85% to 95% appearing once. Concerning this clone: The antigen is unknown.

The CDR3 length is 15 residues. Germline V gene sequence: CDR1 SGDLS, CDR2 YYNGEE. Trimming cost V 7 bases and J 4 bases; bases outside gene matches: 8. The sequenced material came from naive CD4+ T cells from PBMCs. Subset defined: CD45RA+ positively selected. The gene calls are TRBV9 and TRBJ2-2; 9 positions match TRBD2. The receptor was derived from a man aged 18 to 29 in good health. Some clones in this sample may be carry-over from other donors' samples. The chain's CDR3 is CASSLTSGFTGELFF. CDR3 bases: TGTGCCAGCTCCTTAACTAGCGGGTTCACCGGGGAGCTGTTTTTT.